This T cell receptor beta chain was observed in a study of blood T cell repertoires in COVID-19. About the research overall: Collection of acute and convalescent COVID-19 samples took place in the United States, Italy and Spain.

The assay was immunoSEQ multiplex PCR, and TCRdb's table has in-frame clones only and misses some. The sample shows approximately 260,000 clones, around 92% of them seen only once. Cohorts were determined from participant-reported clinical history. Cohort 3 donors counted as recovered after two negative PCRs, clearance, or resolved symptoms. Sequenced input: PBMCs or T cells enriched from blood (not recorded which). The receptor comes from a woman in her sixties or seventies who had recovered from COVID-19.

The CDR3 here is CASTLELTGGYGYTF. CDR3 DNA sequence: TGTGCCAGCACCCTAGAACTTACAGGGGGCTATGGCTACACCTTC. This rearrangement joins TRBV6-5 to TRBJ1-2, with 8 bases fitting TRBD1. The germline CDR1 and CDR2 sequences are MNHEY and SVGAGI. The CDR3 runs to 15 residues. V gave up 7 bases and J gave up 4 bases; unmatched junction bases: 11.